Listed below are T cell receptor beta chains from one sample, sequenced in a study of T cell changes during pregnancy in multiple sclerosis. Some clones are missing from TCRdb's copy, which holds only in-frame ones; the method was immunoSEQ multiplex PCR. The data hold about 83,000 clones, with about nine tenths observed a single time. The specimen was PBMCs, collected in the first trimester of pregnancy. All receptors derive from a female donor in good health, serving as a control in a pregnancy study. Some clones in this sample may be carry-over from other donors' samples. The CDR3 runs from the conserved cysteine through the conserved F or W. Each record gives: D gene, J gene, clone size, V gene, CDR3 DNA, CDR3 protein. D genes are given only for firm matches. Clone size is given for some rows only: seen once, a few or many times, or a class if the clone is expanded.

d_call: NA; j_call: TRBJ2-1; clone_size: NA; v_call: TRBV6-1; cdr3_nt: TGTGCCAGCAGTGTCGAGGGCCGGTGGGACAATGAGCAGTTCTTC; cdr3_aa: CASSVEGRWDNEQFF
d_call: NA; j_call: TRBJ2-2; clone_size: NA; v_call: TRBV11-2; cdr3_nt: TGTGCCAGCAGCTTAGATGGGGCCACCGGGGAGCTGTTTTTT; cdr3_aa: CASSLDGATGELFF
d_call: NA; j_call: TRBJ2-1; clone_size: NA; v_call: TRBV5-6; cdr3_nt: TGTGCCAGCAGCTGGGGGGTTGGGAGCTCCTACAATGAGCAGTTCTTC; cdr3_aa: CASSWGVGSSYNEQFF
d_call: NA; j_call: TRBJ1-1; clone_size: NA; v_call: TRBV6-6; cdr3_nt: TGTGCCAGCTTGAGGGAACCTAACACTGAAGCTTTCTTT; cdr3_aa: CASLREPNTEAFF
d_call: TRBD1; j_call: TRBJ2-7; clone_size: NA; v_call: TRBV6-1; cdr3_nt: TGTGCCAGCAGGCTTAGGGGGCAGGGCGAGCAGTACTTC; cdr3_aa: CASRLRGQGEQYF
d_call: NA; j_call: TRBJ1-1; clone_size: once; v_call: TRBV5-1; cdr3_nt: TGCGCCAGCAGCCCTGAGGGGGGGTGGGACACTGAAGCTTTCTTT; cdr3_aa: CASSPEGGWDTEAFF
d_call: NA; j_call: TRBJ2-2; clone_size: NA; v_call: TRBV2; cdr3_nt: TGTGCCAGCAGTGAAGCACAGGTCACCGGGGAGCTGTTTTTT; cdr3_aa: CASSEAQVTGELFF
d_call: NA; j_call: TRBJ1-2; clone_size: NA; v_call: TRBV28; cdr3_nt: TGTGCCAGCACTTATACGGGAGGGGGCTACACCTTC; cdr3_aa: CASTYTGGGYTF
d_call: NA; j_call: TRBJ2-1; clone_size: NA; v_call: TRBV5-1; cdr3_nt: TGCGCCAGCAGCTTGGCCCGGACTCACGACAATGAGCAGTTCTTC; cdr3_aa: CASSLARTHDNEQFF
d_call: NA; j_call: TRBJ2-5; clone_size: NA; v_call: TRBV9; cdr3_nt: TGTGCCAGCAGCGTCTCCGGGATTGGGGAGACCCAGTACTTC; cdr3_aa: CASSVSGIGETQYF
d_call: NA; j_call: TRBJ2-7; clone_size: NA; v_call: TRBV7-9; cdr3_nt: TGTGCCAGCAGCTTAGTAGGGAGTGTGGAGCAGTACTTC; cdr3_aa: CASSLVGSVEQYF
d_call: NA; j_call: TRBJ2-3; clone_size: NA; v_call: TRBV7-3; cdr3_nt: TGTGCCAGCAGCTCCATTGGGGGCCCTGGGGATACGCAGTATTTT; cdr3_aa: CASSSIGGPGDTQYF
d_call: TRBD1; j_call: TRBJ1-4; clone_size: NA; v_call: TRBV4-2; cdr3_nt: TGTGCCAGCAGCCAAGAGGGACAGACAAATGAAAAACTGTTTTTT; cdr3_aa: CASSQEGQTNEKLFF
d_call: TRBD2; j_call: TRBJ2-1; clone_size: NA; v_call: TRBV14; cdr3_nt: TGTGCCAGCAGCCAGACTAGCGGGAGGCGTGAGCAGTTCTTC; cdr3_aa: CASSQTSGRREQFF
d_call: TRBD2; j_call: TRBJ2-7; clone_size: NA; v_call: TRBV2; cdr3_nt: TGTGCCAGCAGTGAAGCGTTAGCCCGGACTAGCGGGAGGGGGCCAACCTACGAGCAGTACTTC; cdr3_aa: CASSEALARTSGRGPTYEQYF
d_call: NA; j_call: TRBJ1-2; clone_size: NA; v_call: TRBV14; cdr3_nt: TGTGCCAGCAGCCAGATGATAACGACAGCTAACTATGGCTACACCTTC; cdr3_aa: CASSQMITTANYGYTF
d_call: NA; j_call: TRBJ1-1; clone_size: once; v_call: TRBV7-9; cdr3_nt: TGTGCCAGCAGCTTAGGGGAGATCGGCACTGAAGCTTTCTTT; cdr3_aa: CASSLGEIGTEAFF
d_call: NA; j_call: TRBJ2-3; clone_size: NA; v_call: TRBV28; cdr3_nt: TGTGCCAGCAGCCGAGGAGAGACTAGCACAGATACGCAGTATTTT; cdr3_aa: CASSRGETSTDTQYF
d_call: NA; j_call: TRBJ2-7; clone_size: NA; v_call: TRBV5-1; cdr3_nt: TGCGCCAGCAGTTCCCCAGACAGAACCTACGAGCAGTACTTC; cdr3_aa: CASSSPDRTYEQYF
d_call: TRBD1; j_call: TRBJ2-6; clone_size: NA; v_call: TRBV27; cdr3_nt: TGTGCCAGTCCGGACAGGGGGTTTCTCTCTGGGGCCAACGTCCTGACTTTC; cdr3_aa: CASPDRGFLSGANVLTF
d_call: TRBD1; j_call: TRBJ2-6; clone_size: NA; v_call: TRBV5-1; cdr3_nt: TGCGCCAGCAAGTCCGGGACAGGGGGCCTAACTGGGGCCAACGTCCTGACTTTC; cdr3_aa: CASKSGTGGLTGANVLTF
d_call: TRBD1; j_call: TRBJ1-2; clone_size: NA; v_call: TRBV7-8; cdr3_nt: TGTGCCAGCAGCCCTAGCCCCGGGACAGGGGGTTTCTATGGCTACACCTTC; cdr3_aa: CASSPSPGTGGFYGYTF
d_call: TRBD1; j_call: TRBJ2-7; clone_size: NA; v_call: TRBV27; cdr3_nt: TGTGCCAGCAGCCAGAGGGACAGGGGCCTTCCTTCTGCCTACGAGCAGTACTTC; cdr3_aa: CASSQRDRGLPSAYEQYF
d_call: TRBD1; j_call: TRBJ1-2; clone_size: NA; v_call: TRBV15; cdr3_nt: TGTGCCACCAGCAATCCGGGACAGGGGATTAACTATGGCTACACCTTC; cdr3_aa: CATSNPGQGINYGYTF
d_call: NA; j_call: TRBJ1-2; clone_size: NA; v_call: TRBV18; cdr3_nt: TGTGCCAGCTCACTGGGGGACATTTCTAACTATGGCTACACCTTC; cdr3_aa: CASSLGDISNYGYTF
d_call: TRBD1; j_call: TRBJ2-2; clone_size: NA; v_call: TRBV29-1; cdr3_nt: TGCAGCGTTGAAATTTTGGACAGGGGGCTGACCGGGGAGCTGTTTTTT; cdr3_aa: CSVEILDRGLTGELFF
d_call: NA; j_call: TRBJ1-4; clone_size: NA; v_call: TRBV28; cdr3_nt: TGTGCCAGCAGTTTAAGGCCAACGGGAAACGGAAAACTGTTTTTT; cdr3_aa: CASSLRPTGNGKLFF
d_call: TRBD1; j_call: TRBJ2-5; clone_size: once; v_call: TRBV10-3; cdr3_nt: TGTGCCATCGGACAGGGGAAAGAGACCCAGTACTTC; cdr3_aa: CAIGQGKETQYF
d_call: NA; j_call: TRBJ2-1; clone_size: once; v_call: TRBV2; cdr3_nt: TGTGCCAGTGGTAACCCAACAGACAATGAGCAGTTCTTC; cdr3_aa: CASGNPTDNEQFF
d_call: TRBD1; j_call: TRBJ1-5; clone_size: NA; v_call: TRBV18; cdr3_nt: TGTGCCAGCTCACCACGATTGCCGGGACAGGGTGCTCAGCCCCAGCATTTT; cdr3_aa: CASSPRLPGQGAQPQHF
d_call: TRBD2; j_call: TRBJ2-7; clone_size: NA; v_call: TRBV28; cdr3_nt: TGTGCCAGTAGGCGGGAGGACTTACTCACCTACGAGCAGTACTTC; cdr3_aa: CASRREDLLTYEQYF
d_call: NA; j_call: TRBJ2-7; clone_size: NA; v_call: TRBV11-2; cdr3_nt: TGTGCCAGCAGCTTAGTGGTGACTAGCTACGAGCAGTACTTC; cdr3_aa: CASSLVVTSYEQYF
d_call: NA; j_call: TRBJ1-1; clone_size: few; v_call: TRBV28; cdr3_nt: TGTGCCAGCAGGACGCCCGGGGTATCTGAAGCTTTCTTT; cdr3_aa: CASRTPGVSEAFF
d_call: TRBD1; j_call: TRBJ1-6; clone_size: once; v_call: TRBV5-5; cdr3_nt: TGTGCCAGCAGCCCAGGACAGGGTTTAGGGGACTCCTATAATTCACCCCTCCACTTT; cdr3_aa: CASSPGQGLGDSYNSPLHF
d_call: TRBD1; j_call: TRBJ1-1; clone_size: once; v_call: TRBV18; cdr3_nt: TGTGCCAGCTCAGCCGGGACAGAGGTGAAAACTGAAGCTTTCTTT; cdr3_aa: CASSAGTEVKTEAFF
d_call: TRBD2; j_call: TRBJ2-7; clone_size: NA; v_call: TRBV2; cdr3_nt: TGTGCCAGCAGGGAGCGGGGTCTCGAGCAGTACTTC; cdr3_aa: CASRERGLEQYF
d_call: TRBD2; j_call: TRBJ2-7; clone_size: NA; v_call: TRBV29-1; cdr3_nt: TGCAGCGTTGTGCGGACTAGTCCGTTCGAGCAGTACTTC; cdr3_aa: CSVVRTSPFEQYF
d_call: NA; j_call: TRBJ2-1; clone_size: NA; v_call: TRBV28; cdr3_nt: TGTGCCAGCAGTTTCCCCCGGGGCAGGGGGGCAGACAATGAGCAGTTCTTC; cdr3_aa: CASSFPRGRGADNEQFF
d_call: TRBD1; j_call: TRBJ1-1; clone_size: NA; v_call: TRBV18; cdr3_nt: TGTGCCAGCTCAGCGACAGGGAGGAACACTGAAGCTTTCTTT; cdr3_aa: CASSATGRNTEAFF
d_call: TRBD2; j_call: TRBJ2-7; clone_size: NA; v_call: TRBV11-2; cdr3_nt: TGTGCCAGCAGCTTTGGGCTAGCGGGGGGGCTTAACGAGCAGTACTTC; cdr3_aa: CASSFGLAGGLNEQYF
d_call: NA; j_call: TRBJ2-5; clone_size: NA; v_call: TRBV5-1; cdr3_nt: TGCGCCAGCAGCTTCCAGGGAATAGGCGAGACCCAGTACTTC; cdr3_aa: CASSFQGIGETQYF
d_call: NA; j_call: TRBJ2-1; clone_size: NA; v_call: TRBV19; cdr3_nt: TGTGCCAGTAGGTCTAGGGGGTACAATGAGCAGTTCTTC; cdr3_aa: CASRSRGYNEQFF
d_call: TRBD1; j_call: TRBJ2-1; clone_size: NA; v_call: TRBV5-1; cdr3_nt: TGCGCCAGCTCGGAGAGGGACAGGGCCCACAATGAGCAGTTCTTC; cdr3_aa: CASSERDRAHNEQFF
d_call: NA; j_call: TRBJ2-2; clone_size: NA; v_call: TRBV5-1; cdr3_nt: TGCGCCAGCAGCTCGGGGGACAGCCACACCGGGGAGCTGTTTTTT; cdr3_aa: CASSSGDSHTGELFF
d_call: TRBD1; j_call: TRBJ2-1; clone_size: NA; v_call: TRBV6-5; cdr3_nt: TGTGCCAGTACCGGGACAGGTCTACATCAGCAGTTCTTC; cdr3_aa: CASTGTGLHQQFF
d_call: TRBD1; j_call: TRBJ1-6; clone_size: NA; v_call: TRBV4-1; cdr3_nt: TGCGCCAGCAGCCAAGGGGGACAGGGGGCAAGTTCACCCCTCCACTTT; cdr3_aa: CASSQGGQGASSPLHF
d_call: TRBD2; j_call: TRBJ2-7; clone_size: NA; v_call: TRBV28; cdr3_nt: TGTGCCAGCAGTTTCTCTAGCGGCGATAGCTCCTACGAGCAGTACTTC; cdr3_aa: CASSFSSGDSSYEQYF
d_call: TRBD2; j_call: TRBJ2-1; clone_size: NA; v_call: TRBV6-5; cdr3_nt: TGTGCCAGCCGACTAGCGGCCAGCAATGAGCAGTTCTTC; cdr3_aa: CASRLAASNEQFF
d_call: TRBD2; j_call: TRBJ2-5; clone_size: NA; v_call: TRBV2; cdr3_nt: TGTGCCAGCAGGCGACTAGCGGGGTACCAAGAGACCCAGTACTTC; cdr3_aa: CASRRLAGYQETQYF
d_call: TRBD1; j_call: TRBJ1-1; clone_size: NA; v_call: TRBV18; cdr3_nt: TGTGCCAGCTCACCTTCTACCGACAGGGGGACTGAAGCTTTCTTT; cdr3_aa: CASSPSTDRGTEAFF